The 13 T cell receptor beta chains presented below share a single source sample, sequenced in a study of CD8+ T cells in alopecia areata. Extraction and reverse transcription of RNA yielded cDNA as the sequencing template. The method was immunoSEQ multiplex PCR; TCRdb's version includes in-frame clones alone and lacks a portion of them. The sample includes roughly 130,000 clones, 58% seen only once; the top ten take 3.5% to 5.5%. The starting material was CD4+ T cells sorted from blood, obtained at week 0. The receptors here all came from a human donor with alopecia areata.

CDR3 nucleotide sequence: TGTGCCATCAGGGGTGGAGAGACCCAGTACTTC. Translation gives CAIRGGETQYF. The chain joins TRBV6-5 to TRBJ2-5; D may be TRBD1 (6 bases). V was shortened by 10 bases and J by 4 bases, with 10 bases between the two germline ends. Germline V gene lookup returns CDR1 MNHEY and CDR2 SVGAGI. The CDR3 covers 11 residues.

This clone was counted between two and nine times. This chain joins TRBV4-1 and TRBJ1-5; unclear D gene. Trimming removed 3 bases from V and 3 bases from J, with 15 bases in between. The CDR3 loop spans 16 amino acids. Germline V lookup: CDR1 MGHRA, CDR2 YSYEKL. CDR3 protein: CASSHAAGLANQPQHF. Here the CDR3 DNA reads TGCGCCAGCAGCCACGCGGCCGGACTCGCCAATCAGCCCCAGCATTTT.

The chain is built from TRBV7-8 and TRBJ1-5; the match to TRBD1 covers 9 bases. Trimming removed 3 bases from V and 0 bases from J; junction bases left unmatched: 0. Germline V lookup: CDR1 SGHVS, CDR2 FQNEAQ. The CDR3 extends over 15 amino acids. CDR3 sequence: CASSLTGGSNQPQHF. As DNA, the CDR3 is TGTGCCAGCAGCTTGACAGGGGGTAGCAATCAGCCCCAGCATTTT. Full variable domain (missing parts from reference TRBV7-8 and TRBJ1-5): GAGVSQSPRYKVAKRGQDVALRCDPISGHVSLFWYQQALGQGPEFLTYFQNEAQLDKSGLPSDRFFAERPEGSVSTLKIQRTQQEDSAVYLCASSLTGGSNQPQHFGDGTRLSIL.

The gene calls are TRBV9 and TRBJ2-7; TRBD1 agrees at 7 bases. V lost 3 bases, J lost 3 bases, and 6 bases stayed unmatched. Looked up from germline, CDR1 is SGDLS and CDR2 is YYNGEE. The CDR3 covers 14 residues. In DNA form, the CDR3 reads TGTGCCAGCAGCGCCTCCGGGACAGACTACGAGCAGTACTTC. Protein sequence: CASSASGTDYEQYF. Using reference TRBV9 and TRBJ2-7 for the parts outside the CDR3, the full variable domain is DSGVTQTPKHLITATGQRVTLRCSPRSGDLSVYWYQQSLDQGLQFLIQYYNGEERAKGNILERFSAQQFPDLHSELNLSSLELGDSALYFCASSASGTDYEQYFGPGTRLTVT.

The chain joins TRBV9 to TRBJ2-7; the D gene could be TRBD1 or TRBD2 (6 bases each). The CDR3 totals 12 residues. Trimming took 3 bases from V and 6 from J, leaving 10 bases between them. CDR1 is SGDLS and CDR2 is YYNGEE in the germline V gene. The CDR3 nucleotides read TGTGCCAGCAGCGCAGAGGGGGGCGAGCAGTACTTC. As protein: CASSAEGGEQYF. Drawing the rest from reference TRBV9 and TRBJ2-7, the complete variable domain is DSGVTQTPKHLITATGQRVTLRCSPRSGDLSVYWYQQSLDQGLQFLIQYYNGEERAKGNILERFSAQQFPDLHSELNLSSLELGDSALYFCASSAEGGEQYFGPGTRLTVT.

The gene calls are TRBV2 and TRBJ1-1, with unresolved D. The germline CDR1 and CDR2 sequences are SNHLY and FYNNEI. The CDR3 totals 14 residues. Trimming pared 6 bases from V and 0 bases from J, leaving 11 bases between. The DNA of the CDR3 is TGTGCCAGCAGCGAGCGGATCATGAACACTGAAGCTTTCTTT. The encoded protein is CASSERIMNTEAFF.

The V call is TRBV27, the J call TRBJ1-2; TRBD1 matches 8 bases. CDR1 and CDR2 (germline): MNHEY, SMNVEV (reference sequence). The CDR3 runs to 14 residues. The junction had 2 bases not matched to a gene; V was cut back by 4 bases and J by 1 base. The CDR3 bases are TGTGCCAGCAGTTGGGACAGGTATAACTATGGCTACACCTTC. It encodes CASSWDRYNYGYTF.

As DNA, the CDR3 is TGTGCCAGCAGTTACGAGGAAAAACTGTTTTTT. Residues: CASSYEEKLFF. This sequence joins TRBV6-5 and TRBJ1-4; D gene uncertain. Germline CDR1 MNHEY, CDR2 SVGAGI. The CDR3 runs to 11 residues. V lost 2 bases and J lost 8, with 3 bases in between.

The V gene is TRBV7-2, the J gene TRBJ1-4; 8 bases line up with TRBD1. The CDR3 has 17 amino acids. V lost 2 bases, J lost 4 bases, and 9 bases stayed unmatched. Germline V lookup: CDR1 SGHTA, CDR2 FQGNSA. CDR3 in amino acids: CASSLRLGQGFNEKLFF. DNA for the CDR3: TGTGCCAGCAGCTTACGTCTCGGACAGGGCTTTAATGAAAAACTGTTTTTT.

Comment on this clone: Other DNA sequences in the sample encode the same CDR3. This CDR3 reads CASSLAGGADTQYF. In DNA form, the CDR3 reads TGTGCCAGCAGCTTAGCGGGGGGAGCAGATACGCAGTATTTT. This chain connects TRBV7-2 to TRBJ2-3; weak D call: TRBD2 (6 bases). V was trimmed by 0 bases and J by 4 bases, leaving 8 bases between them. The germline V gene encodes CDR1 SGHTA and CDR2 FQGNSA. The CDR3 is 14 residues long.

The chain links TRBV5-4 to TRBJ2-3; D call uncertain. The CDR3 spans 13 residues. CDR1 and CDR2 (germline): SGHNT, YYREEE (reference sequence). V was clipped by 3 bases and J by 0 bases, with 5 bases between them. The CDR3 DNA reads as TGTGCCAGCAGCTCGGCGAGCACAGATACGCAGTATTTT. Translation: CASSSASTDTQYF.

The chain employs TRBV7-2 and TRBJ2-3; no clear D. The CDR3 contains 12 residues. Germline V gene sequence: CDR1 SGHTA, CDR2 FQGNSA. Trimming removed 3 bases at V and 2 bases at J, with 3 bases between. CDR3 protein: CASSFDTDTQYF. The CDR3 bases are TGTGCCAGCAGCTTCGACACAGATACGCAGTATTTT. The full variable domain, its missing parts supplied by reference TRBV7-2 and TRBJ2-3, is GAGVSQSPSNKVTEKGKDVELRCDPISGHTALYWYRQSLGQGLEFLIYFQGNSAPDKSGLPSDRFSAERTGGSVSTLTIQRTQQEDSAVYLCASSFDTDTQYFGPGTRLTVL.

The chain links TRBV4-1 to TRBJ2-4, with D possibly TRBD2 on 7 matching bases. The CDR3 has 17 residues. The ends were cut back, 2 bases at V and 2 bases at J, with 16 bases in the middle. The germline V gene encodes CDR1 MGHRA and CDR2 YSYEKL. DNA for the CDR3: TGCGCCAGCAGCCAACCCCGGGGGGCCCTTCCCAAAAACATTCAGTACTTC. This sequence encodes CASSQPRGALPKNIQYF.